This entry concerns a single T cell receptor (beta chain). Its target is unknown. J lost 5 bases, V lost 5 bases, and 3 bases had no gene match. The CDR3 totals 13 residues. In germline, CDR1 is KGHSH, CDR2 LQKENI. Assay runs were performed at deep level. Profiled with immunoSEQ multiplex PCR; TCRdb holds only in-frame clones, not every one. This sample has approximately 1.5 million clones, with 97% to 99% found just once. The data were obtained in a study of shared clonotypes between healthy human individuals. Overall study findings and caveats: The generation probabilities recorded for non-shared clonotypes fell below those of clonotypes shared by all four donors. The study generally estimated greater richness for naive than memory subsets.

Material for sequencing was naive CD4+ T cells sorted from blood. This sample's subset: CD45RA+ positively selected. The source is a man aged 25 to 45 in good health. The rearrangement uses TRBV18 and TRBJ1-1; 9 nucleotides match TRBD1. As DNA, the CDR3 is TGTGCCAGCTCAAAAGACAGGGGGACTGAAGCTTTCTTT. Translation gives CASSKDRGTEAFF.